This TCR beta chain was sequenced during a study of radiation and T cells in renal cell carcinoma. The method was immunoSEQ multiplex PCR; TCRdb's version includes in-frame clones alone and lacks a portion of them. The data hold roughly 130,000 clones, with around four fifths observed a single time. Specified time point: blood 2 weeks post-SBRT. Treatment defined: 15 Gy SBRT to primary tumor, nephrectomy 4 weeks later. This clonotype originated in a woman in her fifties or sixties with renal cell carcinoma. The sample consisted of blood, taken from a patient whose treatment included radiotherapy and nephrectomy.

CDR3: CASSRTGSAKAPYEQYF. The CDR3 nucleotides read TGTGCCAGCAGTAGGACAGGCAGCGCGAAAGCCCCCTACGAGCAGTACTTC. This rearrangement joins TRBV28 to TRBJ2-7; 7 positions agree with TRBD1. From germline, CDR1 is MDHEN and CDR2 SYDVKM. V shed 5 bases, J shed 2 bases, and the junction held 15 bases outside the gene matches. This CDR3 spans 17 amino acids.